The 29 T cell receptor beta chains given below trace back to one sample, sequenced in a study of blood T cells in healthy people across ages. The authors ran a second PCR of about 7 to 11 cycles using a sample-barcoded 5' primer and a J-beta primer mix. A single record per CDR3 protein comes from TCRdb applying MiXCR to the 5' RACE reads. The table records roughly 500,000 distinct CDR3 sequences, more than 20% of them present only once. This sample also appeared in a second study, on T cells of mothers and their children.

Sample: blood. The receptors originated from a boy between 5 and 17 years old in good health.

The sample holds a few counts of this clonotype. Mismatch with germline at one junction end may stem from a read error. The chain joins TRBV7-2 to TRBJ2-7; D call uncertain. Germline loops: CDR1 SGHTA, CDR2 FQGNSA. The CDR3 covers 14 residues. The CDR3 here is CAGSWVGGPYEQYF. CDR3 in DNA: TGTGCCGGCAGCTGGGTGGGCGGCCCCTACGAGCAGTACTTC.

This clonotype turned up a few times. DNA of the CDR3: TGTGCCAGCAGTTTCGACGGTCCCACTAACTATGGCTACACCTTC. As protein: CASSFDGPTNYGYTF. V usage is TRBV6-5 and J usage is TRBJ1-2; no clear D gene. The CDR3 runs 15 residues. The germline V gene has CDR1 MNHEY and CDR2 SVGAGI. The V end was cut by 4 bases, the J end by 0 bases, with 12 bases between.

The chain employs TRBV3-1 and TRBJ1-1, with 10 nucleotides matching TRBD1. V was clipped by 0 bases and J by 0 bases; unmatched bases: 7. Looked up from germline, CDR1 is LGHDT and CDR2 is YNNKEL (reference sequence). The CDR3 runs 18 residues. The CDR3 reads CASSQEGTGVGVNTEAFF. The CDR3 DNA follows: TGTGCCAGCAGCCAAGAAGGGACAGGGGTCGGTGTGAACACTGAAGCTTTCTTT.

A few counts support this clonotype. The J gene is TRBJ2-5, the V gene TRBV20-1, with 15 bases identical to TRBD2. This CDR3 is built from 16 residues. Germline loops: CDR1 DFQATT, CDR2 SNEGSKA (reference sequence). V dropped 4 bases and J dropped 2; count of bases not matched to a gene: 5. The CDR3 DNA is TGCAGTGCTACCTGGGGGACTAGCGGGGGGCAAGAGACCCAGTACTTC. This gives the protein CSATWGTSGGQETQYF.

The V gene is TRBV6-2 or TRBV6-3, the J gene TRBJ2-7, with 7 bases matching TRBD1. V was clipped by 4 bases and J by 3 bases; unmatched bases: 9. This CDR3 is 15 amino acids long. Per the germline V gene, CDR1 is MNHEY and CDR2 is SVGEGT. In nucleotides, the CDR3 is TGTGCCAGCAGTTCCCCGACAGGGATCGGCTACGAGCAGTACTTC. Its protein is CASSSPTGIGYEQYF.

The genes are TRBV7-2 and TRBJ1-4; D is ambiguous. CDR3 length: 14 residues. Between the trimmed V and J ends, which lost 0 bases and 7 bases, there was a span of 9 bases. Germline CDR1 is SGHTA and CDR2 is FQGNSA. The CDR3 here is CASSLAAGPEKLFF. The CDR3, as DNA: TGTGCCAGCAGCTTAGCGGCAGGACCTGAAAAACTGTTTTTT.

The CDR3 nucleotides are TGTGCCACCAGTGGCCTCCGGGAGTCAGATACGCAGTATTTT. Amino acid sequence: CATSGLRESDTQYF. This chain joins TRBV24-1 and TRBJ2-3, with D perhaps matching TRBD2 (6 bases). This CDR3 comprises 14 residues. V was shortened by 5 bases and J by 4 bases, with 12 bases between the two germline ends. CDR1 and CDR2 (germline): KGHDR, SFDVKD.

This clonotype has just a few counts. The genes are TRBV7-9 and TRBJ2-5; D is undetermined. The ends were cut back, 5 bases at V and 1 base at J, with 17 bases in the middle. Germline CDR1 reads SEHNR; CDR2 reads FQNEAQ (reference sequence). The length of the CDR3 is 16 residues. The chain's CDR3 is CASSPQWVDFQETQYF. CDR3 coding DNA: TGTGCCAGCAGCCCCCAGTGGGTCGACTTCCAAGAGACCCAGTACTTC.

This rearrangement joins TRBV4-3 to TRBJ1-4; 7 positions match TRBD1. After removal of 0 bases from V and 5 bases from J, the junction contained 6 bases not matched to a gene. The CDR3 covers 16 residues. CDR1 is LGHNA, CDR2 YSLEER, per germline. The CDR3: CASSQEGGTGNEKLFF. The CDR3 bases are TGCGCCAGCAGCCAAGAAGGGGGCACAGGGAATGAAAAACTGTTTTTT.

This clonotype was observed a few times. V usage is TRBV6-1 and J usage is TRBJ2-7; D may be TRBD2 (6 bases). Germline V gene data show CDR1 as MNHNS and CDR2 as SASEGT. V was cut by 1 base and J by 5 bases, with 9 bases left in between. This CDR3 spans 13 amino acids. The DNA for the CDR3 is TGTGCCAGCAGTGAAGGGGACTTCCACGAGCAGTACTTC. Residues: CASSEGDFHEQYF.

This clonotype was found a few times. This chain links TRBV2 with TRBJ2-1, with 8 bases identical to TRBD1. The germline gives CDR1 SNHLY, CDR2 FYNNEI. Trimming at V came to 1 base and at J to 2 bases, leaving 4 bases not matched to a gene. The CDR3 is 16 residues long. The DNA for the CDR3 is TGTGCCAGCAGTGAAGGGACAGGGATAGCCTACAATGAGCAGTTCTTC. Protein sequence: CASSEGTGIAYNEQFF. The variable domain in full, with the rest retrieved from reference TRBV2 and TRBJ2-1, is EPEVTQTPSHQVTQMGQEVILRCVPISNHLYFYWYRQILGQKVEFLVSFYNNEISEKSEIFDDQFSVERPDGSNFTLKIRSTKLEDSAMYFCASSEGTGIAYNEQFFGPGTRLTVL.

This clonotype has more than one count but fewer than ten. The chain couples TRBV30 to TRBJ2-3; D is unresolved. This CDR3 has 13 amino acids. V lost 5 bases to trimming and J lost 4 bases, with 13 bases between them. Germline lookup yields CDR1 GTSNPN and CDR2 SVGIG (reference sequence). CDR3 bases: TGTGCCTGGTCCTCGGTTTCTCCAGATACGCAGTATTTT. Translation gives CAWSSVSPDTQYF.

CDR3 coding DNA: TGCGCCAGCAGCCAGGAGACGTCGCGGGAGAGCTCCTACAATGAGCAGTTCTTC. It codes for CASSQETSRESSYNEQFF. The gene calls are TRBV4-3 and TRBJ2-1, with 7 nucleotides matching TRBD2. The CDR3 runs to 18 residues. Germline-derived CDR1 and CDR2 are LGHNA and YSLEER. V lost 3 bases, J lost 0 bases, and 11 bases stayed unmatched.

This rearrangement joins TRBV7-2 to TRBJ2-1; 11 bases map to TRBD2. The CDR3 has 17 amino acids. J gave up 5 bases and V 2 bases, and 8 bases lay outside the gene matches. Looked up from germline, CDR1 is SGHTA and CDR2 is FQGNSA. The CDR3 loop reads CASSLWSIAGGNNEQFF. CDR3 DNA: TGTGCCAGCAGCTTATGGTCAATAGCGGGGGGGAACAATGAGCAGTTCTTC.

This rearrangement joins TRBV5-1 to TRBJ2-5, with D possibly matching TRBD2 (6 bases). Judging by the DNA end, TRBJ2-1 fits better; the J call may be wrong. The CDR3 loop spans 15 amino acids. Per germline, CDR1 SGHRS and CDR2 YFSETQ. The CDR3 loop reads CASSSGGDSYNEQFF. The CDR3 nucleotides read TGCGCCAGCAGCTCGGGCGGGGATTCTTACAATGAGCAGTTCTTC.

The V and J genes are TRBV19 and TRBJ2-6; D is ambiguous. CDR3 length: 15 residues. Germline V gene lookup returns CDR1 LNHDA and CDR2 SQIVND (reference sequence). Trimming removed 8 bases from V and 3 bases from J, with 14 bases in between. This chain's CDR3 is CASWGRRSGANVLTF. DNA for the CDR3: TGTGCCAGTTGGGGAAGGAGAAGTGGGGCCAACGTCCTGACTTTC.

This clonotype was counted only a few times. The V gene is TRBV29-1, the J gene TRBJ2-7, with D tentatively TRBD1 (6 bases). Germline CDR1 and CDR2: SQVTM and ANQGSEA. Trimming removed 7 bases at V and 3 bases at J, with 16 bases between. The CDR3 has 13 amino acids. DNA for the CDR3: TGCAGCGCCGTTCTCGGACAGAGCTACGAGCAGTACTTC. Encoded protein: CSAVLGQSYEQYF.

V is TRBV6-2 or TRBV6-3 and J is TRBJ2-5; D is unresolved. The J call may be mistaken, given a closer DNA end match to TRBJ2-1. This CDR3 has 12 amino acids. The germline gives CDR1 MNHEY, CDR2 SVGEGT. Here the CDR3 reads CASSWVSNEQFF. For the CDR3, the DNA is TGTGCCAGCAGTTGGGTCTCAAATGAGCAGTTCTTC.

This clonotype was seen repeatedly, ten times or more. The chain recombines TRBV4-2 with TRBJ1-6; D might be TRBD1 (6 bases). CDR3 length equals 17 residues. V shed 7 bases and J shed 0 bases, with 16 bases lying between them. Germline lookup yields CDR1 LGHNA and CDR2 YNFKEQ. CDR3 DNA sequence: TGTGCCAGCACCCGCGACAGGTTGAGCTCCTATAATTCACCCCTCCACTTT. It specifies CASTRDRLSSYNSPLHF.

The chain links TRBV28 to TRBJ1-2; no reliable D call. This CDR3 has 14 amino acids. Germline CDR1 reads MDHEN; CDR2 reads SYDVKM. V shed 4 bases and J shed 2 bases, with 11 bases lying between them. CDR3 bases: TGTGCCAGCAGTTCGGGCCTATGGAACTATGGCTACACCTTC. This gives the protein CASSSGLWNYGYTF.

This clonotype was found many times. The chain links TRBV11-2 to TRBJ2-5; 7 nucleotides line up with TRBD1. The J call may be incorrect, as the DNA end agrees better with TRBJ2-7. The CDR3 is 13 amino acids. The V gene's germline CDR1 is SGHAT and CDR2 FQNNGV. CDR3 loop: CASGTERTYEQYF. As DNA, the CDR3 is TGTGCCAGCGGGACAGAACGCACCTACGAGCAGTACTTC.

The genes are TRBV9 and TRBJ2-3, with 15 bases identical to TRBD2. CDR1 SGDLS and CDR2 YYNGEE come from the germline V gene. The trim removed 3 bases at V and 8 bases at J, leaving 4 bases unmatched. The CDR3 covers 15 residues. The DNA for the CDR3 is TGTGCCAGCAGCGGGGGACTAGCGGGGGGAGGTACGCAGTATTTT. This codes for CASSGGLAGGGTQYF.

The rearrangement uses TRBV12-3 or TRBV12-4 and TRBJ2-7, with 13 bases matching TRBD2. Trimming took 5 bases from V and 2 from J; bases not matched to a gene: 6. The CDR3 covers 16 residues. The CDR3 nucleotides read TGTGCCAGCAGTGAAGGGACTAGCGGGATACCCTACGAGCAGTACTTC. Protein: CASSEGTSGIPYEQYF.

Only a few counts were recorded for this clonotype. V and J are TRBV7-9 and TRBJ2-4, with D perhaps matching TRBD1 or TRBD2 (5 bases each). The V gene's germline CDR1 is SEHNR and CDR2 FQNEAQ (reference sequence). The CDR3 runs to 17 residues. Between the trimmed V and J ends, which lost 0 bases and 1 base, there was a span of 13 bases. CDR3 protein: CASSLARGALAKNIQYF. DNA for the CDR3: TGTGCCAGCAGCTTAGCGCGAGGGGCCCTGGCCAAAAACATTCAGTACTTC. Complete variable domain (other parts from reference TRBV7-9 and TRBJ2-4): DTGVSQNPRHKITKRGQNVTFRCDPISEHNRLYWYRQTLGQGPEFLTYFQNEAQLEKSRLLSDRFSAERPKGSFSTLEIQRTEQGDSAMYLCASSLARGALAKNIQYFGAGTRLSVL.

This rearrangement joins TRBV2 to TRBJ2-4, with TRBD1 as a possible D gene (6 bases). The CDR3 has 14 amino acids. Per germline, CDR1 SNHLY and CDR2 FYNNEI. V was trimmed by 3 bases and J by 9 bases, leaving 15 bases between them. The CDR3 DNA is TGTGCCAGCAGTGATGGGGGAGACAGGCCCATTCAGTACTTC. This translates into CASSDGGDRPIQYF.

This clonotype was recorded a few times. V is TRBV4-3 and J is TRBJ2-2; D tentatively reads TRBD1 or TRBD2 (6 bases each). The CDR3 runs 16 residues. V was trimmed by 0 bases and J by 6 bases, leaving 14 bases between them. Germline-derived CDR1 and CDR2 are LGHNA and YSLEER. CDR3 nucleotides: TGCGCCAGCAGCCAAGATAGAGGGGGGTGGGCCGGGGAGCTGTTTTTT. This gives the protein CASSQDRGGWAGELFF.

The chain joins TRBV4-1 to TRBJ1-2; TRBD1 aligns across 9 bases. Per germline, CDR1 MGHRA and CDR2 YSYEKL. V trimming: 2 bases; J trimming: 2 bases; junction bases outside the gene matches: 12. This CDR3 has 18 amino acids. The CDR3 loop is CASSQLLTPGQGNYGYTF. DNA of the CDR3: TGCGCCAGCAGCCAACTTCTAACGCCCGGACAGGGGAACTATGGCTACACCTTC.

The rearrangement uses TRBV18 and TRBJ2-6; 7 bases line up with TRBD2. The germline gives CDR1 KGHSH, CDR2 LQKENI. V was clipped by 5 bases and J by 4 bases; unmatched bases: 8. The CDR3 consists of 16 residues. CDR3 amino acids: CASSTGRPMGANVLTF. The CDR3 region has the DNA TGTGCCAGCTCAACCGGGAGGCCCATGGGGGCCAACGTCCTGACTTTC.

The CDR3 DNA follows: TGCGCCAGCAGCTTGGAGGCTAGCGGAGCCGTAGAGACCCAGTACTTC. Translating it yields CASSLEASGAVETQYF. The chain uses TRBV5-1 and TRBJ2-5; 7 bases are shared with TRBD2. CDR3 length equals 16 residues. The ends lost 0 bases at V and 4 bases at J; junction bases unmatched: 9. Germline V gene data show CDR1 as SGHRS and CDR2 as YFSETQ.